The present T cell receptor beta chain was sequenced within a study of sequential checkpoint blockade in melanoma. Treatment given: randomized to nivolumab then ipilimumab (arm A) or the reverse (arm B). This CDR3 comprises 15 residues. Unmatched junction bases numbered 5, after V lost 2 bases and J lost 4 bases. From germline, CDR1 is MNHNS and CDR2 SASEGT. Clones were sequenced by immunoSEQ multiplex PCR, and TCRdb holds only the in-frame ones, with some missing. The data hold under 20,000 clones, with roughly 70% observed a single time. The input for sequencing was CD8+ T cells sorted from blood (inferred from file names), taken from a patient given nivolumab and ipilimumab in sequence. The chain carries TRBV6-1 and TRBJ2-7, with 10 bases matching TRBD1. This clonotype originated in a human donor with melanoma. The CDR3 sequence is CASSEWGTGAYEQYF. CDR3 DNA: TGTGCCAGCAGTGAATGGGGGACAGGGGCGTACGAGCAGTACTTC.